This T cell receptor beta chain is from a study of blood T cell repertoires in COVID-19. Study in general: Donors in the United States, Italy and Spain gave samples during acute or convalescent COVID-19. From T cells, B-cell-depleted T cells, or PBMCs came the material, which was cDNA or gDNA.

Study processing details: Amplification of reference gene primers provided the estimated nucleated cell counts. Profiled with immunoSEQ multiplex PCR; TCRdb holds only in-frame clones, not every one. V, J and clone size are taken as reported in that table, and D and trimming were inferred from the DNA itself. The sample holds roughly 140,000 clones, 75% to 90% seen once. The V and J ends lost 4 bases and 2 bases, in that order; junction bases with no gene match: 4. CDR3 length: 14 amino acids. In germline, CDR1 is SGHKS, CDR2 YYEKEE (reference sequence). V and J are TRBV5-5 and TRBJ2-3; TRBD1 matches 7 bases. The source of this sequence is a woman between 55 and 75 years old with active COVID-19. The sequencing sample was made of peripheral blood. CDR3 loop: CASSLGGFTDTQYF. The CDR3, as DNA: TGTGCCAGCAGCCTAGGGGGCTTCACAGATACGCAGTATTTT.